A single sample is the source of the 29 T cell receptor beta chains below, sequenced in a study of T cells after yellow fever vaccination. One entry per CDR3 protein, called by TCRdb with MiXCR from the 5' RACE reads. The sample lists 100,000 to 150,000 distinct CDR3 sequences; roughly 15% were seen once. Specimen: CD8+ T cells sorted from PBMCs, collected 5 days after the yellow fever booster vaccination. These receptors were taken from a man younger than 35 who received the YFV17D yellow fever vaccine.

In its sample, this clonotype was seen many times. The V gene is TRBV6-4, the J gene TRBJ2-1, with 8 nucleotides matching TRBD2. The V gene's germline CDR1 is MRHNA and CDR2 SNTAGT. This CDR3 is 13 amino acids long. Unmatched junction bases numbered 2, after V lost 5 bases and J lost 5 bases. The CDR3 reads CASSPTSDNEQFF. CDR3 coding DNA: TGTGCCAGCAGTCCGACTAGCGACAATGAGCAGTTCTTC.

Only a few counts were recorded for this clonotype. The V call is TRBV6-6, the J call TRBJ2-1; perhaps TRBD2 as D (5 bases). Germline V gives CDR1 MNHNY, CDR2 SVGAGI (reference sequence). The CDR3 covers 19 residues. Trimming pared 2 bases from V and 2 bases from J, leaving 22 bases between. CDR3 bases: TGTGCCAGCAGTTACGCAGGTTGGGGTGGGAGCCTCACCTACAATGAGCAGTTCTTC. The encoded protein is CASSYAGWGGSLTYNEQFF.

The chain combines TRBV7-6 with TRBJ2-3; TRBD2 matches at 7 bases. V shed 1 base and J 4 bases; nucleotides not matched to a gene: 5. The CDR3 length is 15 residues. Germline lookup yields CDR1 SGHVS and CDR2 FNYEAQ. The DNA of the CDR3 is TGTGCCAGCAGCTTAGGGTCGGGGGGTTCAGATACGCAGTATTTT. It is translated as CASSLGSGGSDTQYF. Full variable domain (missing parts from reference TRBV7-6 and TRBJ2-3): GAGVSQSPRYKVTKRGQDVALRCDPISGHVSLYWYRQALGQGPEFLTYFNYEAQQDKSGLPNDRFSAERPEGSISTLTIQRTEQRDSAMYRCASSLGSGGSDTQYFGPGTRLTVL.

This clonotype was counted once. The V call is TRBV27, the J call TRBJ1-5; D possibly corresponds to TRBD1 (5 bases). CDR1 MNHEY and CDR2 SMNVEV come from the germline V gene (reference sequence). The V end lost 6 bases, the J end lost 7 bases, and 22 bases lay between the germline ends. CDR3 length: 16 amino acids. The CDR3 bases are TGTGCCAGCAGCATCCGATGGGCGGGGGGTGACCAGCCCCAGCATTTT. As protein: CASSIRWAGGDQPQHF.

The genes are TRBV9 and TRBJ2-6; D tentatively reads TRBD1 or TRBD2 (5 bases each). The CDR3 has 17 residues. Germline V gives CDR1 SGDLS, CDR2 YYNGEE. Trimming cost V 0 bases and J 2 bases, with 12 bases left between them. As DNA, the CDR3 is TGTGCCAGCAGCGTAGGGTCGGGGACGGCTGGGGCCAACGTCCTGACTTTC. Translating it yields CASSVGSGTAGANVLTF. The complete variable domain, with remaining parts taken from reference TRBV9 and TRBJ2-6, reads DSGVTQTPKHLITATGQRVTLRCSPRSGDLSVYWYQQSLDQGLQFLIQYYNGEERAKGNILERFSAQQFPDLHSELNLSSLELGDSALYFCASSVGSGTAGANVLTFGAGSRLTVL.

This clonotype was counted a few times. The chain combines TRBV9 with TRBJ2-3, with a tentative D call TRBD2 (6 bases). The CDR3 length is 12 residues. Trimming left V 7 bases short and J 2 bases short, with 8 bases between. Germline V lookup: CDR1 SGDLS, CDR2 YYNGEE. The CDR3 DNA sequence: TGTGCCAGCGGCGGGGCCACAGATACGCAGTATTTT. Translating gives CASGGATDTQYF.

The V gene is TRBV5-1, the J gene TRBJ2-1, with D possibly matching TRBD2 (6 bases). With 4 bases removed from V and 8 bases from J, the gap between germline ends came to 19 bases. Germline-derived CDR1 and CDR2 are SGHRS and YFSETQ. The CDR3 has 15 residues. CDR3 protein: CASSRLRAGTDEQFF. For the CDR3, the DNA is TGCGCCAGCAGCCGACTCCGGGCAGGGACTGATGAGCAGTTCTTC.

This clonotype occurred a few times. This chain joins TRBV14 and TRBJ2-1, with 7 bases matching TRBD1. CDR3 length equals 17 residues. V shed 1 base, J shed 3 bases, and the junction held 9 bases outside the gene matches. Germline V gives CDR1 SGHDN, CDR2 FVKESK. For the CDR3, the DNA is TGTGCCAGCAGCCAAGGGCAATACAGGGGCCTCTACAATGAGCAGTTCTTC. This sequence encodes CASSQGQYRGLYNEQFF.

The rearrangement joins TRBV4-2 to TRBJ2-3, with 9 positions matching TRBD2. V lost 3 bases, J lost 2 bases, and 3 bases stayed unmatched. The CDR3 contains 15 residues. CDR1 is LGHNA and CDR2 is YNFKEQ in the germline V gene. CDR3 coding DNA: TGTGCCAGCAGCCATAGCGGGGGATTCACAGATACGCAGTATTTT. This translates into CASSHSGGFTDTQYF.

V usage is TRBV5-5 and J usage is TRBJ1-2, with D hard to call. The CDR3 has 13 residues. Germline CDR1 is SGHKS and CDR2 is YYEKEE (reference sequence). V was cut by 1 base and J by 2 bases, with 6 bases left in between. The CDR3 region is CASSLRENYGYTF. The CDR3 DNA is TGTGCCAGCAGCTTGCGGGAGAACTATGGCTACACCTTC.

V is TRBV6-2 or TRBV6-3 and J is TRBJ2-3, with TRBD1 matching over 7 bases. The V and J ends lost 2 bases and 7 bases, in that order; junction bases with no gene match: 9. There are 15 residues in the CDR3. Germline V gene lookup returns CDR1 MNHEY and CDR2 SVGEGT. The CDR3 is CASSYETGLPNTQYF. The DNA of the CDR3 is TGTGCCAGCAGTTACGAGACAGGGCTCCCGAATACGCAGTATTTT.

The chain has TRBV7-9 and TRBJ2-3; a weak D match, TRBD2 (7 bases). CDR1 and CDR2 from the germline V gene are SEHNR and FQNEAQ (reference sequence). Trimming cost V 4 bases and J 4 bases, with 12 bases left between them. The CDR3 spans 14 residues. The CDR3 region has the DNA TGTGCCAGCAGCTCGGGGGGCCCGGCAGATACGCAGTATTTT. It is translated as CASSSGGPADTQYF. The entire variable domain, with the rest obtained from reference TRBV7-9 and TRBJ2-3, is as follows: DTGVSQNPRHKITKRGQNVTFRCDPISEHNRLYWYRQTLGQGPEFLTYFQNEAQLEKSRLLSDRFSAERPKGSFSTLEIQRTEQGDSAMYLCASSSGGPADTQYFGPGTRLTVL.

This clonotype came up a few times. The rearrangement joins TRBV5-4 to TRBJ2-1; D is ambiguous. Trimming cost V 3 bases and J 9 bases, with 13 bases left between them. CDR3 length: 13 residues. The germline CDR1 and CDR2 sequences are SGHNT and YYREEE (reference sequence). Written as DNA, the CDR3 is TGTGCCAGCAGCTGGACCTTGGATCCTGAGCAGTTCTTC. It yields the protein CASSWTLDPEQFF.

This chain connects TRBV20-1 to TRBJ1-6; 9 bases agree with TRBD1. In germline, CDR1 is DFQATT, CDR2 SNEGSKA (reference sequence). V lost 2 bases, J lost 10 bases, and 6 bases stayed unmatched. This CDR3 has 14 residues. This CDR3 is CSARWGTGTSPLHF. CDR3 nucleotides: TGCAGTGCTAGATGGGGGACAGGGACATCACCCCTCCACTTT.

The sample holds a few counts of this clonotype. V gene TRBV18 combines with J gene TRBJ2-3, with 10 nucleotides matching TRBD2. The CDR3 is 17 residues long. The trim removed 3 bases at V and 2 bases at J, leaving 8 bases unmatched. The germline V gene encodes CDR1 KGHSH and CDR2 LQKENI. The CDR3 region has the DNA TGTGCCAGCTCACCCCTCGGACTAGCGGATCTCACAGATACGCAGTATTTT. This codes for CASSPLGLADLTDTQYF.

This clonotype was picked up many times. The gene calls are TRBV12-3 or TRBV12-4 and TRBJ2-2; 7 bases are a match to TRBD1. The CDR3 has 14 residues. J lost 6 bases, V lost 3 bases, and 4 bases had no gene match. The CDR3 DNA follows: TGTGCCAGCAGTTTCGTAGGGGGCGCCGGGGAGCTGTTTTTT. Its translation is CASSFVGGAGELFF.

This clonotype has more than one count but fewer than ten. The chain carries TRBV6-2 or TRBV6-3 and TRBJ1-1; D call uncertain. CDR3 length: 13 residues. The germline gives CDR1 MNHEY, CDR2 SVGEGT. V gave up 10 bases and J gave up 4 bases, with 16 bases separating them. CDR3 DNA sequence: TGTGCCACCCAACACCGAAGGACCACTGAAGCTTTCTTT. Protein product: CATQHRRTTEAFF.

This clonotype was detected a few times. The chain combines TRBV4-1 with TRBJ1-5; D unclear. This CDR3 contains 15 residues. The V gene lost 5 bases and the J gene lost 0 bases, with 11 bases spanning the gap. Looked up from germline, CDR1 is MGHRA and CDR2 is YSYEKL. The CDR3 bases are TGCGCCAGCAGCAAATCAGTTAATAGCAATCAGCCCCAGCATTTT. Amino acids: CASSKSVNSNQPQHF.

The V and J genes are TRBV6-1 and TRBJ2-7; tentatively, D is TRBD1 (6 bases). The CDR3 is 15 amino acids. V was clipped by 0 bases and J by 2 bases, with 11 bases between them. Per germline, CDR1 MNHNS and CDR2 SASEGT. The CDR3 loop reads CASSEATGIAYEQYF. DNA of the CDR3: TGTGCCAGCAGTGAAGCCACAGGGATTGCCTACGAGCAGTACTTC.

This clonotype turned up a few times. The chain uses TRBV20-1 and TRBJ2-5, with D maybe TRBD1 (5 bases). V gave up 4 bases and J gave up 5 bases, with 17 bases separating them. Per the germline V gene, CDR1 is DFQATT and CDR2 is SNEGSKA (reference sequence). CDR3 size: 14 residues. The CDR3 sequence: CSANPPGQEETQYF. The DNA for the CDR3 is TGCAGTGCTAACCCCCCAGGGCAGGAGGAGACCCAGTACTTC.

Ten or more counts support this clonotype. The gene calls are TRBV12-3 or TRBV12-4 and TRBJ2-3; D call uncertain. This CDR3 region has 13 residues. V was shortened by 0 bases and J by 0 bases, with 1 base between the two germline ends. Here the CDR3 DNA reads TGTGCCAGCAGTTTAGCCAGCACAGATACGCAGTATTTT. Amino acid sequence: CASSLASTDTQYF.

This chain links TRBV10-3 with TRBJ2-5; tentatively, D is TRBD1 (6 bases). The CDR3 length is 14 residues. CDR1 ENHRY and CDR2 SYGVKD come from the germline V gene. V was pared by 4 bases and J by 4 bases, with 13 bases between. CDR3 in amino acids: CAISVGRGGETQYF. The CDR3 DNA sequence: TGTGCCATCAGTGTGGGCAGGGGCGGAGAGACCCAGTACTTC.

This clonotype was seen ten or more times. The V call is TRBV9, the J call TRBJ2-3; D gene ambiguous. There are 17 residues in the CDR3. With 1 base removed from V and 6 bases from J, the gap between germline ends came to 21 bases. The germline V gene has CDR1 SGDLS and CDR2 YYNGEE. The CDR3 DNA follows: TGTGCCAGCAGCGTATCCGGCGGATTGACGTCTCGGGATACGCAGTATTTT. Its protein is CASSVSGGLTSRDTQYF.

This clonotype occurred a few times. The chain combines TRBV27 with TRBJ2-1; 9 bases are shared with TRBD1. V trimming: 5 bases; J trimming: 8 bases; junction bases outside the gene matches: 10. Germline V lookup: CDR1 MNHEY, CDR2 SMNVEV (reference sequence). The CDR3 contains 15 residues. The CDR3 is CASSPTGGVWHEQFF. In nucleotides, the CDR3 is TGTGCCAGCAGTCCGACAGGGGGGGTTTGGCATGAGCAGTTCTTC.

This chain uses TRBV7-2 with TRBJ2-1; D possibly uses TRBD1 or TRBD2 (6 bases each). The germline V gene has CDR1 SGHTA and CDR2 FQGNSA. V was shortened by 8 bases and J by 10 bases, with 15 bases between the two germline ends. This CDR3 comprises 12 residues. DNA for the CDR3: TGTGCCAGCGGACAGACTAGGCGGGAGCAGTTCTTC. Protein sequence: CASGQTRREQFF.

There are a few counts of this clonotype. The V and J genes are TRBV7-9 and TRBJ1-2; TRBD1 aligns across 10 bases. V shed 4 bases and J 6 bases; nucleotides not matched to a gene: 5. The CDR3 extends over 14 amino acids. Germline CDR1 reads SEHNR; CDR2 reads FQNEAQ (reference sequence). This CDR3 reads CASSSRDRGDGYTF. The CDR3 bases are TGTGCCAGCAGCTCCCGGGACAGGGGAGATGGCTACACCTTC.

On this clonotype: Mismatch with germline at one junction end may stem from a read error. The chain has TRBV27 and TRBJ2-5; D call uncertain. CDR1 MNHEY and CDR2 SMNVEV come from the germline V gene (reference sequence). The CDR3 has 16 residues. The CDR3 loop is CTSSLAPGPRKETQYF. CDR3 sequence (DNA): TGCACCAGCAGTTTAGCCCCCGGCCCCAGAAAGGAGACCCAGTACTTC.

This clonotype was observed a few times. This rearrangement joins TRBV7-2 to TRBJ1-5; the match to TRBD1 covers 7 bases. CDR3 length: 13 residues. The junction had 5 bases not matched to a gene; V was cut back by 5 bases and J by 7 bases. Germline CDR1 and CDR2: SGHTA and FQGNSA. The CDR3 DNA reads TGTGCCAGCAGCCCAGGGGGAGGGCAGCCCCAGCATTTT. It is translated as CASSPGGGQPQHF.

The gene calls are TRBV20-1 and TRBJ2-3; no clear D gene. V lost 5 bases, J lost 4 bases, and 16 bases lay in between. Germline V gene data show CDR1 as DFQATT and CDR2 as SNEGSKA (reference sequence). This CDR3 comprises 14 residues. This CDR3 reads CSAAASPGSDTQYF. The CDR3 coding sequence is TGCAGTGCTGCCGCCTCCCCCGGCTCAGATACGCAGTATTTT.